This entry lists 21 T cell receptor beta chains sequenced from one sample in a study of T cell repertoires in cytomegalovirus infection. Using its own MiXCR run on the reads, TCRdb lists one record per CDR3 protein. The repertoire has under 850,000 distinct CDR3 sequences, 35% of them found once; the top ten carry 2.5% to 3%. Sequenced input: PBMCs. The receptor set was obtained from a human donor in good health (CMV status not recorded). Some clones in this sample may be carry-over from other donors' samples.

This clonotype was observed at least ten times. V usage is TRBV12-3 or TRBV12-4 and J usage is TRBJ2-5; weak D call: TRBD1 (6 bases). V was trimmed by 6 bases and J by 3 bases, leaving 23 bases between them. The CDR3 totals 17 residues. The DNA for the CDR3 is TGTGCCAGCAGCTTTACGGACAGCCCCCTAGCCAAAGAGACCCAGTACTTC. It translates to CASSFTDSPLAKETQYF.

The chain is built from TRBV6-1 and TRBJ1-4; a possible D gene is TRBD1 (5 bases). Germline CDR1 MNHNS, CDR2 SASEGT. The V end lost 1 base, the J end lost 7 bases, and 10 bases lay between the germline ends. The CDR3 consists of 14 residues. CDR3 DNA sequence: TGTGCCAGCAGTGAAGTGGAGGGGTTTGAAAAACTGTTTTTT. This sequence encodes CASSEVEGFEKLFF.

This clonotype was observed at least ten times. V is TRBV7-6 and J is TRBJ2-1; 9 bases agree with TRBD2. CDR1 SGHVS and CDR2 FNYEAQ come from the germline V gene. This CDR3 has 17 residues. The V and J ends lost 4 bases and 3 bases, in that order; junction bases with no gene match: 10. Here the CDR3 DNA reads TGTGCCAGCAGCTCGGGCGGGGGGGCTGCTAACTACAATGAGCAGTTCTTC. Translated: CASSSGGGAANYNEQFF.

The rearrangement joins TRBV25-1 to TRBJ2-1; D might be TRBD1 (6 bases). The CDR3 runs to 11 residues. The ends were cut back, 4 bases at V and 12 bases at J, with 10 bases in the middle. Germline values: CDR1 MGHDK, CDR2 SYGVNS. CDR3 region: CASSVLTGQFF. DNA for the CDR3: TGTGCCAGCAGTGTGTTGACAGGGCAGTTCTTC. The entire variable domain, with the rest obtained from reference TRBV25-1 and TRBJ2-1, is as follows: EADIYQTPRYLVIGTGKKITLECSQTMGHDKMYWYQQDPGMELHLIHYSYGVNSTEKGDLSSESTVSRIRTEHFPLTLESARPSHTSQYLCASSVLTGQFFGPGTRLTVL.

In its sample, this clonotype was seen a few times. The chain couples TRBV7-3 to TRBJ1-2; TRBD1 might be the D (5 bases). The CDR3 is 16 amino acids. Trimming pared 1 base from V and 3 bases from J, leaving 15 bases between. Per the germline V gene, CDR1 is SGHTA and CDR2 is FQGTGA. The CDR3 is CASSLNAAGIDYGYTF. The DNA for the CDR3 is TGTGCCAGCAGCTTAAATGCGGCAGGGATCGACTATGGCTACACCTTC.

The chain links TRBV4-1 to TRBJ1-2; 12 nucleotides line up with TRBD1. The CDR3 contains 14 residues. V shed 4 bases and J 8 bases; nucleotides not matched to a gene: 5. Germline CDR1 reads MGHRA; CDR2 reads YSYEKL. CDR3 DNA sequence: TGCGCCAGCAGCCCGTTGGGACAGGGGGCCGGCTACACCTTC. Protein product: CASSPLGQGAGYTF.

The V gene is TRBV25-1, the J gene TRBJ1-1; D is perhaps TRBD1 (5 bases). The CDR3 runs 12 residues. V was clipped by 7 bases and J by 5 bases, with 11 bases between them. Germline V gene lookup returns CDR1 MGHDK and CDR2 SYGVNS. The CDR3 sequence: CASMRGGTEAFF. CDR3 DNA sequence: TGTGCCAGCATGCGGGGCGGGACTGAAGCTTTCTTT.

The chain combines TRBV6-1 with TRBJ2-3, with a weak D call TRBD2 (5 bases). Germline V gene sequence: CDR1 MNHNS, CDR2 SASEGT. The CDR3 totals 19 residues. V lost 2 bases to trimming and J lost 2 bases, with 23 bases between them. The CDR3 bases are TGTGCCAGCAGTGAAAGGCTCCAGATCGACTACGTGATCACAGATACGCAGTATTTT. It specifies CASSERLQIDYVITDTQYF.

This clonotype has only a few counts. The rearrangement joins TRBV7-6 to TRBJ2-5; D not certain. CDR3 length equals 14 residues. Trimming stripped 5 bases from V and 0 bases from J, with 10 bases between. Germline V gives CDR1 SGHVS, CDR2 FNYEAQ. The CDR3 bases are TGTGCCAGCAGCATCCCAGAGTACCAAGAGACCCAGTACTTC. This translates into CASSIPEYQETQYF.

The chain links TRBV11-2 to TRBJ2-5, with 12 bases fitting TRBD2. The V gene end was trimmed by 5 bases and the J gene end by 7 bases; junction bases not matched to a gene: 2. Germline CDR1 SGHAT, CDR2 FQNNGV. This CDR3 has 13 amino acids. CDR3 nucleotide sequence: TGTGCCAGCAGCCCGGGACTAGCGGGGACCCAGTACTTC. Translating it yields CASSPGLAGTQYF. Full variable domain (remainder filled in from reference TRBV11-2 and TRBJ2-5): EAGVAQSPRYKIIEKRQSVAFWCNPISGHATLYWYQQILGQGPKLLIQFQNNGVVDDSQLPKDRFSAERLKGVDSTLKIQPAKLEDSAVYLCASSPGLAGTQYFGPGTRLLVL.

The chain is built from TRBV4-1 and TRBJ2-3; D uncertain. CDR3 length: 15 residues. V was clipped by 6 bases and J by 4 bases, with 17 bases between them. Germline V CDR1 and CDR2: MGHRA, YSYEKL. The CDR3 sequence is CASSRTGPGPDTQYF. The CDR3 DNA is TGCGCCAGCAGTCGTACCGGGCCTGGCCCAGATACGCAGTATTTT.

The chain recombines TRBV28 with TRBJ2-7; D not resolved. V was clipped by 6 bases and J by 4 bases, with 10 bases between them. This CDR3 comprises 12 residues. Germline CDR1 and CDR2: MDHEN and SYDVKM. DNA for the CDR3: TGTGCCAGCAGCCAAGAACTTTACGAGCAGTACTTC. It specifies CASSQELYEQYF.

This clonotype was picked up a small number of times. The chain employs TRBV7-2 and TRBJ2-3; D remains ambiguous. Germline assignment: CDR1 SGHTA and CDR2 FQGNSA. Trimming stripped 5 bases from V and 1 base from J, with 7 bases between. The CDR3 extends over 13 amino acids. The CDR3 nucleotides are TGTGCCAGCAGCCGAATCCGCACAGATACGCAGTATTTT. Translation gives CASSRIRTDTQYF.

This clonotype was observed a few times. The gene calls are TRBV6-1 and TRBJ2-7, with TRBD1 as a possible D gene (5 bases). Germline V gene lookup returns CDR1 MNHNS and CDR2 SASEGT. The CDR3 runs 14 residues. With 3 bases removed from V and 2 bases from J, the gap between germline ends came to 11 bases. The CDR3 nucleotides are TGTGCCAGCAGTGAGTCAGGGATGACCTACGAGCAGTACTTC. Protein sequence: CASSESGMTYEQYF.

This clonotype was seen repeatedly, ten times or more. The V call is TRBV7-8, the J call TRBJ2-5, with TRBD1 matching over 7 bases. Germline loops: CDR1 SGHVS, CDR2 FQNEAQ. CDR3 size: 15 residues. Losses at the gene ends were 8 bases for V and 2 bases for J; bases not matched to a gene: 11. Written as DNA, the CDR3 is TGTGCCAGCGGCCACCGGACAGGAATGCAAGAGACCCAGTACTTC. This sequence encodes CASGHRTGMQETQYF. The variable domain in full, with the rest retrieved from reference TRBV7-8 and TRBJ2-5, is GAGVSQSPRYKVAKRGQDVALRCDPISGHVSLFWYQQALGQGPEFLTYFQNEAQLDKSGLPSDRFFAERPEGSVSTLKIQRTQQEDSAVYLCASGHRTGMQETQYFGPGTRLLVL.

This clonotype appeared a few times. The chain's CDR3 is CASSQVRGGDTQYF. The CDR3 bases are TGCGCCAGCAGCCAAGTCCGGGGGGGGGATACGCAGTATTTT. This rearrangement joins TRBV4-1 to TRBJ2-3, with 8 bases identical to TRBD2. CDR3 length: 14 residues. Germline loops: CDR1 MGHRA, CDR2 YSYEKL. Trimming took 1 base from V and 6 from J; bases not matched to a gene: 3.

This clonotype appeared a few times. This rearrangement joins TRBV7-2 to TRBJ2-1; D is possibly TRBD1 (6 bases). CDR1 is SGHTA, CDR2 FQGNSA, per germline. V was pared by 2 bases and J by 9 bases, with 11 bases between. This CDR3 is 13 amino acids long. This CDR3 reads CASSLQGNFEQFF. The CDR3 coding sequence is TGTGCCAGCAGCTTACAGGGGAACTTTGAGCAGTTCTTC.

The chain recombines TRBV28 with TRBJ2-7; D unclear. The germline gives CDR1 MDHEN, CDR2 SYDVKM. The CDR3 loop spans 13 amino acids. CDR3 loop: CASLSAATYEQYF. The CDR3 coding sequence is TGTGCGAGCCTCTCCGCCGCTACCTACGAGCAGTACTTC.

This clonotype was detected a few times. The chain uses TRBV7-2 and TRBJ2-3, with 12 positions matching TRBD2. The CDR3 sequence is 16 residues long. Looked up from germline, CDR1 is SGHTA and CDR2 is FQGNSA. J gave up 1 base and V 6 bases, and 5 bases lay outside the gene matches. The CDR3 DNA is TGTGCCAGCAGGACTAGCGGGAGCCGACGCACAGATACGCAGTATTTT. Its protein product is CASRTSGSRRTDTQYF.

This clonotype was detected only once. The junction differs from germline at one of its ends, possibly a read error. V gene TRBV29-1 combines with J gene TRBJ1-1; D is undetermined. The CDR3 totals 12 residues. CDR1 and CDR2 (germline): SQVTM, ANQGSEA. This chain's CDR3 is CSVYTMNTEDFF. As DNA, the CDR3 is TGCAGCGTTTACACCATGAACACTGAAGATTTCTTT.

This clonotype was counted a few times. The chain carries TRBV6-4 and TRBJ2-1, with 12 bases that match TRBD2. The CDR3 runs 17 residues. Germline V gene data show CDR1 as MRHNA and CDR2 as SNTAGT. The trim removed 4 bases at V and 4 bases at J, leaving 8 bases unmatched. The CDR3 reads CASSAELLAGGYNEQFF. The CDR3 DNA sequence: TGTGCCAGCAGTGCCGAACTGCTAGCGGGGGGGTACAATGAGCAGTTCTTC.